This TCR beta chain emerged from a study of beta chain features in type 1 diabetes. The investigators reverse transcribed all of the isolated RNA, so they sequenced expressed TCRB transcripts. There were around 3.5 million reads on average in the naive, central memory and regulatory T cell samples. Clones were sequenced by immunoSEQ multiplex PCR, and TCRdb holds only the in-frame ones, with some missing. The sample contains 60,000 or so clones, approximately 62% of which appear only once. Staining for CD45RO/CCR7/CD25/CD127/CD95/CD27 allowed sorting of CD4+ naive, central memory, regulatory and stem cell-like memory cells. The V gene end was trimmed by 3 bases and the J gene end by 5 bases; junction bases not matched to a gene: 10. CDR3 length equals 15 residues. Germline V gene sequence: CDR1 SGHRS, CDR2 YFSETQ.

This clonotype was sampled from a woman between 18 and 29 years old in good health. V and J are TRBV5-1 and TRBJ2-7; 8 nucleotides align to TRBD2. Material for sequencing was Tregs from blood. The CDR3 loop is CASSSGGGGPHEQYF. DNA for the CDR3: TGCGCCAGCAGCTCGGGGGGGGGAGGGCCCCACGAGCAGTACTTC.